Listed below are T cell receptor beta chains from one sample, sequenced in a study of blood T cell repertoires in COVID-19. TCRdb's copy holds only in-frame clones and misses some; the assay was immunoSEQ multiplex PCR. Among about 180,000 clones listed, about nine tenths were seen once. The sequenced material came from peripheral blood. The source of these receptors is a man between 18 and 29 years old who had recovered from COVID-19. Each CDR3 is given with its conserved first and last residue. The order of the fields is clone size, J gene, D gene, V gene, CDR3 length, CDR3 DNA, CDR3 protein. D genes are given only for firm matches. Some rows have no size entry. The others give once, few or many, or a class for an expanded clone.

size: NA
J: TRBJ1-4
D: NA
V: TRBV19
length: 14
DNA: TGTGCCAGTAGCTCAGCACCTGCCGGGGAAAAACTGTTTTTT
CDR3: CASSSAPAGEKLFF

size: NA
J: TRBJ2-7
D: TRBD2
V: TRBV4-3
length: 15
DNA: TGCGCCAGCAGCCAAGACCCAGCGGGGGCCTACGAGCAGTACTTC
CDR3: CASSQDPAGAYEQYF

size: NA
J: TRBJ2-2
D: NA
V: TRBV7-9
length: 14
DNA: TGTGCCAGCAGCTTAATCCGCGGGGCCGGGGAGCTGTTTTTT
CDR3: CASSLIRGAGELFF

size: NA
J: TRBJ2-3
D: TRBD2
V: TRBV15
length: 18
DNA: TGTGCCACCAGCACCCCTCAAATAGCGGGAGGTCCTGGAGATACGCAGTATTTT
CDR3: CATSTPQIAGGPGDTQYF

size: NA
J: TRBJ2-5
D: TRBD2
V: TRBV5-1
length: 15
DNA: TGCGCCAGCAGCCTTAGCGGGAGTTGGCAAGAGACCCAGTACTTC
CDR3: CASSLSGSWQETQYF

size: few
J: TRBJ1-4
D: TRBD1
V: TRBV18
length: 17
DNA: TGTGCCAGCTCACCATCAGGACAGGGGTTCACTAATGAAAAACTGTTTTTT
CDR3: CASSPSGQGFTNEKLFF

size: NA
J: TRBJ2-1
D: TRBD2
V: TRBV24-1
length: 17
DNA: TGTGCCACCAGTGCTCTTCAACCGGGACTAGGAGGCAATGAGCAGTTCTTC
CDR3: CATSALQPGLGGNEQFF

size: NA
J: TRBJ2-1
D: NA
V: TRBV6-2/TRBV6-3
length: 13
DNA: TGTGCCAGCAGTTACTCGACTAACAATGAGCAGTTCTTC
CDR3: CASSYSTNNEQFF

size: once
J: TRBJ1-5
D: TRBD1
V: TRBV7-2
length: 15
DNA: TGTGCCAGCAGCACGCGACAGGGTGCAAATCAGCCCCAGCATTTT
CDR3: CASSTRQGANQPQHF

size: NA
J: TRBJ1-1
D: TRBD1
V: TRBV6-5
length: 15
DNA: TGTGCCAGCAGTTACTCGACAGGGGCAATCACTGAAGCTTTCTTT
CDR3: CASSYSTGAITEAFF

size: NA
J: TRBJ2-3
D: NA
V: TRBV27
length: 15
DNA: TGTGCCAGCAGTCCTTGGGACTCCCACACAGATACGCAGTATTTT
CDR3: CASSPWDSHTDTQYF

size: NA
J: TRBJ1-3
D: NA
V: TRBV18
length: 15
DNA: TGTGCCAGCTCACCAGTCCCTATCTCTGGAAACACCATATATTTT
CDR3: CASSPVPISGNTIYF

size: NA
J: TRBJ2-3
D: TRBD2
V: TRBV5-1
length: 16
DNA: TGCGCCAGCAGCTTGGGGACTAGCGGCCACACAGATACGCAGTATTTT
CDR3: CASSLGTSGHTDTQYF

size: NA
J: TRBJ2-7
D: TRBD2
V: TRBV7-9
length: 17
DNA: TGTGCCAGCAGCCCGAGAGACATATTAGCGGGAGGCAGGGAGCAGTACTTC
CDR3: CASSPRDILAGGREQYF

size: NA
J: TRBJ2-1
D: NA
V: TRBV19
length: 13
DNA: TGTGCCAGTAGTATGATTAGTAGCTATGAGCAGTTCTTC
CDR3: CASSMISSYEQFF

size: NA
J: TRBJ2-2
D: TRBD2
V: TRBV19
length: 15
DNA: TGTGCCAGTAGGGCTAGCGGGCGAGGCACCGGGGAGCTGTTTTTT
CDR3: CASRASGRGTGELFF

size: NA
J: TRBJ1-6
D: NA
V: TRBV11-2
length: 12
DNA: TGTGCCAGCAGCTTACCAAATTCACCCCTCCACTTT
CDR3: CASSLPNSPLHF

size: NA
J: TRBJ2-6
D: NA
V: TRBV6-2/TRBV6-3
length: 16
DNA: TGTGCCAGCAGTTACGCCGGGGGACCTGGGGCCAACGTCCTGACTTTC
CDR3: CASSYAGGPGANVLTF

size: NA
J: TRBJ2-3
D: NA
V: TRBV9
length: 16
DNA: TGTGCCAGCAGCCTCGGTGGTACCTCTAGCACAGATACGCAGTATTTT
CDR3: CASSLGGTSSTDTQYF

size: NA
J: TRBJ1-1
D: TRBD1
V: TRBV6-6
length: 18
DNA: TGTGCCAGCAGTCCAGGGGGCAGGGGCGTGGGGTCGCACACTGAAGCTTTCTTT
CDR3: CASSPGGRGVGSHTEAFF

size: NA
J: TRBJ2-7
D: TRBD1
V: TRBV7-2
length: 16
DNA: TGTGCCAGCAGCTCTTTTGCCGGGACAGGGCGCTACGAGCAGTACTTC
CDR3: CASSSFAGTGRYEQYF

size: NA
J: TRBJ2-1
D: TRBD2
V: TRBV7-6
length: 17
DNA: TGTGCCAGCAGCTTATTAACTAGCGGGGCCCTACAGGGTGAGCAGTTCTTC
CDR3: CASSLLTSGALQGEQFF

size: NA
J: TRBJ1-1
D: NA
V: TRBV28
length: 13
DNA: TGTGCCAGCAGTCTAAACCGGGGGTCCGAAGCTTTCTTT
CDR3: CASSLNRGSEAFF

size: NA
J: TRBJ1-2
D: NA
V: TRBV12-3/TRBV12-4
length: 13
DNA: TGTGCCAGCAGCCAGAGGGATAACTATGGCTACACCTTC
CDR3: CASSQRDNYGYTF

size: once
J: TRBJ2-7
D: NA
V: TRBV6-1
length: 13
DNA: TGTGCCAGCAGTGAAGGCCCCAGCTACGAGCAGTACTTC
CDR3: CASSEGPSYEQYF

size: NA
J: TRBJ1-5
D: NA
V: TRBV25-1
length: 15
DNA: TGTGCCAGCAGTGGTCCGGGATATAGCAATCAGCCCCAGCATTTT
CDR3: CASSGPGYSNQPQHF

size: once
J: TRBJ1-2
D: NA
V: TRBV7-9
length: 10
DNA: TGTGCCAGCAGCCTCGATGGCTACACCTTC
CDR3: CASSLDGYTF

size: once
J: TRBJ2-7
D: TRBD2
V: TRBV27
length: 16
DNA: TGTGCCAGCAGTTTGCAGGGGACTAGCGTCCGGGGCGAGCAGTACTTC
CDR3: CASSLQGTSVRGEQYF

size: NA
J: TRBJ1-6
D: NA
V: TRBV7-3
length: 14
DNA: TGTGCCAGCAGCATGGGACATCCCCTTTCACCCCTCCACTTT
CDR3: CASSMGHPLSPLHF

size: NA
J: TRBJ2-3
D: TRBD2
V: TRBV9
length: 14
DNA: TGTGCCAGCAGCGTAGAAGCGGGAGGAGGGACGCAGTATTTT
CDR3: CASSVEAGGGTQYF

size: once
J: TRBJ1-1
D: NA
V: TRBV6-1
length: 17
DNA: TGTGCCAGCAGTGAAGCAAGGAGGCCCCTTGGGAACACTGAAGCTTTCTTT
CDR3: CASSEARRPLGNTEAFF

size: once
J: TRBJ1-6
D: NA
V: TRBV6-2/TRBV6-3
length: 14
DNA: TGTGCCAGCAGTTCGAACGGAGATAATTCACCCCTCCACTTT
CDR3: CASSSNGDNSPLHF

size: NA
J: TRBJ2-7
D: NA
V: TRBV5-6
length: 13
DNA: TGTGCCAGCAGCTCGGGGACACAATACGAGCAGTACTTC
CDR3: CASSSGTQYEQYF

size: NA
J: TRBJ1-1
D: NA
V: TRBV5-8
length: 15
DNA: TGTGCCAGCAGCTGGGGGACAACTCTGAACACTGAAGCTTTCTTT
CDR3: CASSWGTTLNTEAFF

size: NA
J: TRBJ2-2
D: NA
V: TRBV9
length: 16
DNA: TGTGCCAGCAGCGTACGTGGACTAATCGACACCGGGGAGCTGTTTTTT
CDR3: CASSVRGLIDTGELFF

size: NA
J: TRBJ2-1
D: NA
V: TRBV7-6
length: 17
DNA: TGTGCCAGCAGCTTAGGGATCGCGGCCCTCTCCTACAATGAGCAGTTCTTC
CDR3: CASSLGIAALSYNEQFF

size: NA
J: TRBJ1-1
D: NA
V: TRBV6-5
length: 16
DNA: TGTGCCAGCAGTTACTCTCGGGACACCTCGAACACTGAAGCTTTCTTT
CDR3: CASSYSRDTSNTEAFF

size: NA
J: TRBJ2-7
D: TRBD1
V: TRBV6-5
length: 13
DNA: TGTGCCAGCAGTTTCAGGGGGACCTACGAGCAGTACTTC
CDR3: CASSFRGTYEQYF

size: once
J: TRBJ1-3
D: NA
V: TRBV5-4
length: 16
DNA: TGTGCCAGCAGCCCGGCGGGGGCCGCCGGATGGAACACCATATATTTT
CDR3: CASSPAGAAGWNTIYF

size: few
J: TRBJ1-5
D: NA
V: TRBV27
length: 12
DNA: TGTGCCAGCAGTTTAAGGGGTCAGCCCCAGCATTTT
CDR3: CASSLRGQPQHF

size: NA
J: TRBJ2-3
D: TRBD2
V: TRBV4-3
length: 15
DNA: TGCGCCAGCAGCCAAGATGGAGGGAGGGCAGATACGCAGTATTTT
CDR3: CASSQDGGRADTQYF

size: NA
J: TRBJ2-7
D: NA
V: TRBV6-5
length: 14
DNA: TGTGCCAGCAGTTACTCGATTTCGGGGTGGGAGCAGTACTTC
CDR3: CASSYSISGWEQYF

size: NA
J: TRBJ1-2
D: TRBD1
V: TRBV6-1
length: 15
DNA: TGTGCCAGCAGTGAGAGGGACAGGGGTTGGCGGGGCTACACCTTC
CDR3: CASSERDRGWRGYTF

size: NA
J: TRBJ2-2
D: NA
V: TRBV5-4
length: 16
DNA: TGTGCCAGCAGCTTGGGGGCGGGAAAGCACACCGGGGAGCTGTTTTTT
CDR3: CASSLGAGKHTGELFF

size: NA
J: TRBJ2-1
D: TRBD2
V: TRBV10-3
length: 15
DNA: TGTGCCATCAGCCTACCGGGACTAGCGGTTAATGAGCAGTTCTTC
CDR3: CAISLPGLAVNEQFF

size: NA
J: TRBJ2-7
D: NA
V: TRBV5-6
length: 14
DNA: TGTGCCAGCAGCTCCCGACAGACTCCATACGAGCAGTACTTC
CDR3: CASSSRQTPYEQYF

size: NA
J: TRBJ1-2
D: NA
V: TRBV4-3
length: 15
DNA: TGCGCCAGCAGCCAAGAATGGGGTAGCGAATATGGCTACACCTTC
CDR3: CASSQEWGSEYGYTF

size: NA
J: TRBJ1-5
D: NA
V: TRBV27
length: 16
DNA: TGTGCCAGCAGCTCCCTTACAGGCGGCCCCAATCAGCCCCAGCATTTT
CDR3: CASSSLTGGPNQPQHF

size: NA
J: TRBJ2-7
D: TRBD1
V: TRBV6-5
length: 15
DNA: TGTGCCAGCAGTTTCGGACAGGTCAGCTCCTACGAGCAGTACTTC
CDR3: CASSFGQVSSYEQYF

size: NA
J: TRBJ2-7
D: NA
V: TRBV28
length: 14
DNA: TGTGCCAGCAGTCCACCTTTAGCCATCTACGAGCAGTACTTC
CDR3: CASSPPLAIYEQYF

size: NA
J: TRBJ1-1
D: NA
V: TRBV7-9
length: 15
DNA: TGTGCCAGCAGCTTAAGCGTGTCCATGAACACTGAAGCTTTCTTT
CDR3: CASSLSVSMNTEAFF

size: NA
J: TRBJ2-7
D: TRBD1
V: TRBV6-6
length: 22
DNA: TGTGCCAGCAGTCCTGATGGGACAGGGTGGAGGATGAGCTCAGGTGCCTCCTACGAGCAGTACTTC
CDR3: CASSPDGTGWRMSSGASYEQYF

size: NA
J: TRBJ2-1
D: TRBD2
V: TRBV3-1/TRBV3-2
length: 20
DNA: TGTGCCAGCAGCCAACGGACCAAAACGACTAGCGGGAGGTTCTACAATGAGCAGTTCTTC
CDR3: CASSQRTKTTSGRFYNEQFF

size: NA
J: TRBJ2-5
D: NA
V: TRBV6-5
length: 15
DNA: TGTGCCAGCAGTTACTCGGCAGGGTGGCGAGAGACCCAGTACTTC
CDR3: CASSYSAGWRETQYF